This T cell receptor (beta chain) was recorded in a study of cytomegalovirus exposure and HLA in healthy donors. Study at large: Among the approximately 430 donors who were genotyped, roughly 76% fell in the genetic ancestry cluster that is associated with self-reported Caucasian donors.

Amplification used 60 Vbeta primers and 13 Jbeta primers. Some clones are missing from TCRdb's copy, which holds only in-frame ones; the method was immunoSEQ multiplex PCR. This table has 150,000 to 180,000 clones, about 85% appearing once. Among the donors, all were healthy bone marrow donors. The source is a man aged 30 to 39 in good health and CMV-seropositive. Sequenced: PBMCs.

The CDR3 coding sequence is TGTGCCAGCTCGACAGGGCCGAACACTGAAGCTTTCTTT. Translating gives CASSTGPNTEAFF. This rearrangement joins TRBV6-5 to TRBJ1-1, with 7 bases aligning to TRBD1. Germline V gene sequence: CDR1 MNHEY, CDR2 SVGAGI. J lost 1 base, V lost 8 bases, and 4 bases had no gene match. The CDR3 extends over 13 amino acids.